This T cell receptor (beta chain) was captured by sequencing in a study of T cell changes during pregnancy in multiple sclerosis. Per germline, CDR1 MNHEY and CDR2 SVGAGI. V lost 2 bases and J lost 1, with 6 bases in between. The CDR3 loop spans 13 amino acids. Sequenced by immunoSEQ multiplex PCR; TCRdb stores in-frame clones only, minus some. The table lists around 34,000 clones, about nine tenths of them singletons, with approximately 12% in the top ten. This sequence joins TRBV6-5 and TRBJ2-7; no reliable D call. The sequences come from CD8+ T cells from peripheral blood mononuclear cells, collected in the first trimester of pregnancy. The sequence was collected from a female donor with multiple sclerosis, enrolled in a pregnancy study. CDR3 in DNA: TGTGCCAGCAGTTACGGGCCTTCCTACGAGCAGTACTTC. Amino acid sequence: CASSYGPSYEQYF.